One sample yielded the 15 T cell receptor beta chains listed below, sequenced in a study of shared clonotypes between healthy human individuals. The protocol was immunoSEQ multiplex PCR, while the TCRdb copy is restricted to in-frame clones and leaves out a portion. The table records some 2.3 million clones, more than 80% of them present only once. The sample consisted of naive CD4+ T cells from PBMCs. Subset specified: CD45RA+ positively selected. These receptors all come from a man younger than 30 in good health. Some clones in this sample may be carry-over from other donors' samples.

This clone was detected only once. The CDR3: CASNPKNRTESNTIYF. The DNA for the CDR3 is TGTGCCAGCAACCCTAAAAACCGGACAGAGTCAAACACCATATATTTT. The chain joins TRBV11-2 to TRBJ1-3; D may be TRBD1 (6 bases). Looked up from germline, CDR1 is SGHAT and CDR2 is FQNNGV. The CDR3 contains 16 residues. V was shortened by 7 bases and J by 6 bases, with 22 bases between the two germline ends. The complete variable domain, with remaining parts taken from reference TRBV11-2 and TRBJ1-3, reads EAGVAQSPRYKIIEKRQSVAFWCNPISGHATLYWYQQILGQGPKLLIQFQNNGVVDDSQLPKDRFSAERLKGVDSTLKIQPAKLEDSAVYLCASNPKNRTESNTIYFGEGSWLTVV.

This clone has just one count. V is TRBV6-1 and J is TRBJ1-1; 8 bases agree with TRBD1. V lost 6 bases to trimming and J lost 0 bases; unmatched junction nucleotides: 3. The CDR3 has 14 amino acids. CDR1 MNHNS and CDR2 SASEGT come from the germline V gene. The DNA of the CDR3 is TGTGCCAGCAGCCGACAGGGGTTGAACACTGAAGCTTTCTTT. As protein: CASSRQGLNTEAFF.

The CDR3 here is CASSLRETTDTQYF. For the CDR3, the DNA is TGTGCCAGCAGTCTGCGGGAGACCACGGATACGCAGTATTTT. This chain joins TRBV27 and TRBJ2-3, with 7 bases aligning to TRBD2. This CDR3 is built from 14 residues. Trimming removed 5 bases from V and 6 bases from J; junction bases left unmatched: 8. CDR1 MNHEY and CDR2 SMNVEV come from the germline V gene (reference sequence).

The CDR3 DNA reads TGTGCCAGCAGTTCCAGACAGGGGGCGCAGAACACTGAAGCTTTCTTT. Translation gives CASSSRQGAQNTEAFF. V is TRBV28 and J is TRBJ1-1; 10 nucleotides line up with TRBD1. The CDR3 spans 16 residues. The germline V gene encodes CDR1 MDHEN and CDR2 SYDVKM. After removal of 4 bases from V and 1 base from J, the junction contained 6 bases not matched to a gene.

The chain is built from TRBV27 and TRBJ2-3; 9 bases are shared with TRBD2. CDR3 length: 17 amino acids. V trimming: 4 bases; J trimming: 5 bases; junction bases outside the gene matches: 13. Germline CDR1 is MNHEY and CDR2 is SMNVEV (reference sequence). The CDR3: CASSSHPGAGGVDTQYF. The CDR3 DNA reads TGTGCCAGCAGTTCCCACCCGGGAGCGGGAGGTGTAGATACGCAGTATTTT.

The chain uses TRBV10-3 and TRBJ2-7, with D tentatively TRBD1 (6 bases). Germline CDR1 and CDR2: ENHRY and SYGVKD. Trimming cost V 6 bases and J 2 bases, with 23 bases left between them. The CDR3 contains 17 residues. The CDR3 DNA is TGTGCCATCAGCCCCCGGGACACATCCACTCTAGCCTACGAGCAGTACTTC. This encodes CAISPRDTSTLAYEQYF.

The chain couples TRBV7-2 to TRBJ1-6, with 9 bases aligning to TRBD1. This CDR3 contains 13 residues. The V and J ends lost 5 bases and 8 bases, in that order; junction bases with no gene match: 1. Germline V gives CDR1 SGHTA, CDR2 FQGNSA. The CDR3 loop is CASSRDRDSPLHF. DNA of the CDR3: TGTGCCAGCAGCAGGGACAGGGATTCACCCCTCCACTTT. The whole variable domain, remainder taken from reference TRBV7-2 and TRBJ1-6, is GAGVSQSPSNKVTEKGKDVELRCDPISGHTALYWYRQSLGQGLEFLIYFQGNSAPDKSGLPSDRFSAERTGGSVSTLTIQRTQQEDSAVYLCASSRDRDSPLHFGNGTRLTVT.

The genes are TRBV7-6 and TRBJ2-3, with TRBD1 identical over 10 bases. V shed 2 bases and J 2 bases; nucleotides not matched to a gene: 4. This CDR3 region has 16 residues. CDR1 is SGHVS and CDR2 is FNYEAQ in the germline V gene. CDR3 residues: CASSLRGTGVTDTQYF. In nucleotides, the CDR3 is TGTGCCAGCAGCTTAAGAGGGACAGGGGTCACAGATACGCAGTATTTT.

The chain has TRBV28 and TRBJ1-1, with D possibly matching TRBD1 (5 bases). V was cut by 5 bases and J by 1 base, with 14 bases left in between. The CDR3 consists of 15 residues. Germline CDR1 is MDHEN and CDR2 is SYDVKM. The CDR3 DNA reads as TGTGCCAGCAGTCCGCATGACAGATCGAACACTGAAGCTTTCTTT. As protein: CASSPHDRSNTEAFF.

For this clone: This sample also contains other DNA sequences that code for the same CDR3. This chain links TRBV28 with TRBJ1-2; TRBD1 might be the D (5 bases). Trimming shortened V by 3 bases and J by 0 bases, and 8 bases separated the two germline ends. Germline V gene data show CDR1 as MDHEN and CDR2 as SYDVKM. CDR3 size: 14 residues. CDR3 in amino acids: CASSLGRTNYGYTF. CDR3 DNA: TGTGCCAGCAGTTTGGGACGGACTAACTATGGCTACACCTTC.

The chain joins TRBV28 to TRBJ2-7, with D perhaps assigned TRBD1 or TRBD2 (5 bases each). The V gene lost 6 bases and the J gene lost 5 bases, with 20 bases spanning the gap. Germline V gene lookup returns CDR1 MDHEN and CDR2 SYDVKM. The CDR3 is made up of 15 amino acids. The CDR3 DNA reads as TGTGCCAGCAGCAGTAGACCGGGACGGCGAGACGAGCAGTACTTC. It specifies CASSSRPGRRDEQYF. The full variable domain, in which reference TRBV28 and TRBJ2-7 provide the parts outside the CDR3, is DVKVTQSSRYLVKRTGEKVFLECVQDMDHENMFWYRQDPGLGLRLIYFSYDVKMKEKGDIPEGYSVSREKKERFSLILESASTNQTSMYLCASSSRPGRRDEQYFGPGTRLTVT.

As to this clone: It is unclear where the CDR3 begins or ends on the DNA, so no DNA is shown, and the CDR3 is as TCRdb lists it. This chain links TRBV1 with TRBJ2-7; the table's D call TRBD1 went unverified against the DNA. TRBV1 is marked as a pseudogene. The CDR3 has 14 residues if both end residues are counted. The CDR3 loop is CTSSWGRGTYEQYF.

The V gene is TRBV11-2, the J gene TRBJ1-2; D may be TRBD1 (6 bases). The germline gives CDR1 SGHAT, CDR2 FQNNGV. CDR3 length: 13 amino acids. Trimming cost V 5 bases and J 4 bases, with 11 bases left between them. In DNA form, the CDR3 reads TGTGCCAGCAGCCCCGGGGGCCTCTATGGCTACACCTTC. Its protein is CASSPGGLYGYTF.

This clone has only one observation. The V call is TRBV5-1, the J call TRBJ2-3; TRBD2 aligns across 7 bases. J gave up 2 bases and V 4 bases, and 10 bases lay outside the gene matches. Per germline, CDR1 SGHRS and CDR2 YFSETQ. CDR3 length equals 16 residues. The CDR3 here is CASSLIAGGFTDTQYF. The CDR3 DNA sequence: TGCGCCAGCAGCCTTATAGCGGGTGGATTCACAGATACGCAGTATTTT.

The V and J genes are TRBV5-4 and TRBJ2-5; 8 nucleotides align to TRBD1. Germline V gene data show CDR1 as SGHNT and CDR2 as YYREEE (reference sequence). The CDR3 consists of 14 residues. With 4 bases clipped from V and 5 bases from J, the junction kept 7 bases outside the gene matches. The CDR3 DNA follows: TGTGCCAGCAGCCCAGGGGGCGCGGGGGAGACCCAGTACTTC. Amino acids: CASSPGGAGETQYF.